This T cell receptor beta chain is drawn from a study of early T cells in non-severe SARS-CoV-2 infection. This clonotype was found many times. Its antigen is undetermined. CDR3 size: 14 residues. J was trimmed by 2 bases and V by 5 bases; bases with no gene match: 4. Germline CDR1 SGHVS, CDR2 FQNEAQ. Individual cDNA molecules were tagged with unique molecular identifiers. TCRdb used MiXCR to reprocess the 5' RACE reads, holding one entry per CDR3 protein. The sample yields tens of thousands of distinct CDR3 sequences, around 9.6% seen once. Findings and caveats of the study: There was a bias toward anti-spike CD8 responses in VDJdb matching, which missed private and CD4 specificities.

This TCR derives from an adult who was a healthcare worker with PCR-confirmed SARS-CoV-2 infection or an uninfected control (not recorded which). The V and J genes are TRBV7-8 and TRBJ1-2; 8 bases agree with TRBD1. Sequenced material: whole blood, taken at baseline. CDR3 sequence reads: CASSPRTGNYGYTF. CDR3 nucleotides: TGTGCCAGCAGCCCCAGGACAGGGAACTATGGCTACACCTTC.